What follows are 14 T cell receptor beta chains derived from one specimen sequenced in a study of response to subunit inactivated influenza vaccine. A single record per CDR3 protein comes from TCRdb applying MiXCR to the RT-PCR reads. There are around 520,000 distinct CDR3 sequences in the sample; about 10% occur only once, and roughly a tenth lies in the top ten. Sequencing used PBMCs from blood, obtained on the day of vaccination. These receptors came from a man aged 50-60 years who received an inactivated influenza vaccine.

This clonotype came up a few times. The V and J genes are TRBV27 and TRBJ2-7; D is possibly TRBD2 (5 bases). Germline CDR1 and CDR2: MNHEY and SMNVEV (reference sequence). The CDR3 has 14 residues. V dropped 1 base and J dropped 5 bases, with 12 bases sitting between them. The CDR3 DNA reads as TGTGCCAGCAGTTTATGGGGTCCTAGCAACGAGCAGTACTTC. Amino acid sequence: CASSLWGPSNEQYF.

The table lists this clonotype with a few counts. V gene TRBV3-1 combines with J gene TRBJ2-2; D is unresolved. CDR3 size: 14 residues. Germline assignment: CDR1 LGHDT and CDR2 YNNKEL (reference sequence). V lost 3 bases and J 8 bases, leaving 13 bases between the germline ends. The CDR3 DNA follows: TGTGCCAGCAGCCAGGGGTTTACAACTGGGGAGCTGTTTTTT. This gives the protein CASSQGFTTGELFF.

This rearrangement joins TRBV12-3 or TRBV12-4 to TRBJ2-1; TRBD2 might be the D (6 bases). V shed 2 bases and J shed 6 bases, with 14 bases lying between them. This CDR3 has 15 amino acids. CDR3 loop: CASSLRTRGTNEQFF. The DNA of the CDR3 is TGTGCCAGCAGTTTAAGGACTCGCGGGACCAATGAGCAGTTCTTC.

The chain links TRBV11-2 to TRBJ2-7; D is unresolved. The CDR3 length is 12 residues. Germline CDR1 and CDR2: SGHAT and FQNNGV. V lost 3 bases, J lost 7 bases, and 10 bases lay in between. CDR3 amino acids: CASSFNFGEQYF. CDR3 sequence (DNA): TGTGCCAGCAGCTTCAACTTCGGGGAGCAGTACTTC.

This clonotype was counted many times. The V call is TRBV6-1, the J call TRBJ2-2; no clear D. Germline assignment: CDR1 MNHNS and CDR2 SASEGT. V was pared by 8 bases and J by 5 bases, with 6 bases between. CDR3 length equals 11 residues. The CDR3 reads CASRSTGELFF. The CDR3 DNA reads TGTGCCAGCCGGAGTACCGGGGAGCTGTTTTTT.

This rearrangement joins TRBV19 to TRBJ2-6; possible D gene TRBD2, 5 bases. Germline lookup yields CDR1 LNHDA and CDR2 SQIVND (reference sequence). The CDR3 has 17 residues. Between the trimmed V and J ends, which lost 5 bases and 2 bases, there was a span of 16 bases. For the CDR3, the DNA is TGTGCCAGTAGTGAGAGGGCCTCTGCGGCTGGGGCCAACGTCCTGACTTTC. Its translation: CASSERASAAGANVLTF.

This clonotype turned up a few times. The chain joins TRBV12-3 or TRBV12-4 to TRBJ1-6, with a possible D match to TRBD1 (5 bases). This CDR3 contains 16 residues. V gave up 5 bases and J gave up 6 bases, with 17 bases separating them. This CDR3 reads CASSRSSGTVNSPLHF. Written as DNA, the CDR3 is TGTGCCAGCAGTAGAAGCTCCGGGACGGTTAATTCACCCCTCCACTTT.

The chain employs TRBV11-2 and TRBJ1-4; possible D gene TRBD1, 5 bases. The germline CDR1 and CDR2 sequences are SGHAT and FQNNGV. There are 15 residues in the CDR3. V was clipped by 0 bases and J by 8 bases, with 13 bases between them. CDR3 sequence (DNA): TGTGCCAGCAGCTTAGATCTGGGGGGATCGGAAAAACTGTTTTTT. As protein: CASSLDLGGSEKLFF.

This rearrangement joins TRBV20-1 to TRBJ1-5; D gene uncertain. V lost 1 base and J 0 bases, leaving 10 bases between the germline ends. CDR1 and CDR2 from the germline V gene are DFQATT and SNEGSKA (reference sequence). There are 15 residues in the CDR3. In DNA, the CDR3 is TGCAGTGCTAGAGCTTGGCAGCATAGCAATCAGCCCCAGCATTTT. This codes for CSARAWQHSNQPQHF.

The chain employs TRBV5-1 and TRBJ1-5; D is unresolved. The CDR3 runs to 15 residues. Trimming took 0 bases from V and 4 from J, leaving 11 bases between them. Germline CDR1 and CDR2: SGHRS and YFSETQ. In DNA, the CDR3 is TGCGCCAGCAGCTTGGCTAGGGCAGCTAATCAGCCCCAGCATTTT. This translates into CASSLARAANQPQHF.

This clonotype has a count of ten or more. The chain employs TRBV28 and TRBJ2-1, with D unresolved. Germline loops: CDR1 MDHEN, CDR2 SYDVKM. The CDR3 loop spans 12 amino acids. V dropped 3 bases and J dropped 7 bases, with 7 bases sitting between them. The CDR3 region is CASSFLRNEQFF. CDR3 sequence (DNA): TGTGCCAGCAGTTTCCTACGAAATGAGCAGTTCTTC.

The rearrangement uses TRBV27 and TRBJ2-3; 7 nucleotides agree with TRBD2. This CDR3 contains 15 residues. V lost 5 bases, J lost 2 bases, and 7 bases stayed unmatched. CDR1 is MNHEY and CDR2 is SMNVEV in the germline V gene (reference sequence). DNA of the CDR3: TGTGCCAGCAGTGATATCCTAGCGGACACAGATACGCAGTATTTT. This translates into CASSDILADTDTQYF.

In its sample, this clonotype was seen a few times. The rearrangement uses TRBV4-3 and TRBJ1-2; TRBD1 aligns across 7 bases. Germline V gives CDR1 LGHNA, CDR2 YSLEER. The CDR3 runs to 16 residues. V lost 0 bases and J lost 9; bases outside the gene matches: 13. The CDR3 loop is CASSQEQQGFVRSYTF. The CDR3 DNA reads TGCGCCAGCAGCCAAGAACAACAGGGGTTCGTTAGGAGCTACACCTTC.

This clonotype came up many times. The CDR3, as DNA: TGTGCCAGCCTATTTTGGGCCCAGCATTTT. It encodes CASLFWAQHF. The V gene is TRBV21-1, the J gene TRBJ1-5. TRBV21-1 represents a pseudogene. This CDR3 contains 10 residues.